The 22 T cell receptor beta chains below all came from one sample that was sequenced in a study of CD8 T cells in ankylosing spondylitis. General observations from the study: Among TCR beta sequences, a motif of 7 to 9 highly homologous variants appeared characteristic of ankylosing spondylitis blood.

The antigens of these receptors remain unknown. TCRdb passed the 5' RACE reads through MiXCR, listing each CDR3 protein once. The data contain a few hundred thousand distinct CDR3 sequences, roughly 18% of them singletons. Sequenced input: blood, either unsorted or a sorted T cell fraction (not recorded which). These TCRs come from a male donor with ankylosing spondylitis.

The genes are TRBV6-6 and TRBJ2-7; 9 nucleotides align to TRBD2. The CDR3 runs 13 residues. The V segment lost 9 bases and the J segment 2 bases; nucleotides outside the gene matches: 5. Germline CDR1 and CDR2: MNHNY and SVGAGI (reference sequence). The CDR3 nucleotides read TGTGCCAGTCAGTCTAGCGGGACCTACGAGCAGTACTTC. It translates to CASQSSGTYEQYF.

This chain connects TRBV27 to TRBJ1-1; no definite D call. This CDR3 spans 17 amino acids. Trimming stripped 5 bases from V and 4 bases from J, with 23 bases between. The germline V gene has CDR1 MNHEY and CDR2 SMNVEV (reference sequence). CDR3 protein: CASSPWNGPTGRTEAFF. The CDR3, as DNA: TGTGCCAGCAGTCCCTGGAACGGGCCCACTGGGCGCACTGAAGCTTTCTTT.

This clonotype was observed a few times. The chain uses TRBV20-1 and TRBJ1-1, with D tentatively TRBD1 (5 bases). The CDR3 sequence is 13 residues long. Germline values: CDR1 DFQATT, CDR2 SNEGSKA (reference sequence). In nucleotides, the CDR3 is TGCGGGGCGCAGCCATGGCTGAACACTGAAGCTTTCTTT. It codes for CGAQPWLNTEAFF.

This chain joins TRBV28 and TRBJ2-2, with TRBD2 matching over 13 bases. The V segment lost 7 bases and the J segment 6 bases; nucleotides outside the gene matches: 11. CDR3 length: 17 amino acids. Germline V gene sequence: CDR1 MDHEN, CDR2 SYDVKM. CDR3 loop: CASTLPGLAGEAGELFF. As DNA, the CDR3 is TGTGCCAGCACCCTCCCCGGACTAGCGGGAGAGGCCGGGGAGCTGTTTTTT.

The V call is TRBV4-3, the J call TRBJ2-7; a weak D match, TRBD1 (6 bases). Germline V gene lookup returns CDR1 LGHNA and CDR2 YSLEER. The CDR3 is 15 amino acids. Between the trimmed V and J ends, which lost 0 bases and 0 bases, there was a span of 9 bases. The CDR3 sequence is CASSQDPDSSYEQYF. Written as DNA, the CDR3 is TGCGCCAGCAGCCAAGATCCGGACAGCTCCTACGAGCAGTACTTC.

This clonotype showed up just a few times. The CDR3, as DNA: TGCGCCAGCAGCCAAGTTGGACTAGCGGGGGGCCGCACAGATACGCAGTATTTT. Residues: CASSQVGLAGGRTDTQYF. The chain has TRBV4-1 and TRBJ2-3; TRBD2 matches 14 bases. The germline gives CDR1 MGHRA, CDR2 YSYEKL. CDR3 length equals 18 residues. The junction had 4 bases not matched to a gene; V was cut back by 1 base and J by 1 base.

The chain has TRBV12-3 or TRBV12-4 and TRBJ1-5; weak D call: TRBD1 (5 bases). Trimming pared 1 base from V and 0 bases from J, leaving 13 bases between. CDR3 length: 17 amino acids. In DNA, the CDR3 is TGTGCCAGCAGTTTAGGCCAGCTGGGGGGTAGCAATCAGCCCCAGCATTTT. It encodes CASSLGQLGGSNQPQHF.

Regarding this clonotype: At one end the junction does not follow the germline gene, possibly because of a read error. The chain couples TRBV6-2 or TRBV6-3 to TRBJ2-1; the D gene is possibly TRBD1 (6 bases). Germline lookup yields CDR1 MNHEY and CDR2 SVGEGT. CDR3 length: 13 amino acids. CDR3 sequence (DNA): TGTGCCAGCAGTTTCGATGGGGACAACGAGCAGTTCTTC. Protein product: CASSFDGDNEQFF.

This clonotype showed up just a few times. The rearrangement uses TRBV10-2 and TRBJ1-2; D remains unclear. With 3 bases removed from V and 4 bases from J, the gap between germline ends came to 6 bases. The CDR3 is 12 residues long. Germline V lookup: CDR1 WSHSY, CDR2 SAAADI. As DNA, the CDR3 is TGCGCCAGCAGTGACGGAAGCTATGGCTACACCTTC. The encoded protein is CASSDGSYGYTF.

This clonotype appeared a few times. This chain links TRBV4-1 with TRBJ1-4, with 7 bases matching TRBD1. The CDR3 contains 16 residues. V shed 1 base, J shed 7 bases, and the junction held 9 bases outside the gene matches. The germline V gene encodes CDR1 MGHRA and CDR2 YSYEKL. The CDR3 sequence: CASSQGPQGWSEKLFF. The DNA for the CDR3 is TGCGCCAGCAGCCAAGGACCACAGGGGTGGAGTGAAAAACTGTTTTTT.

The chain combines TRBV5-1 with TRBJ2-1; D gene uncertain. This CDR3 comprises 15 residues. V was clipped by 4 bases and J by 2 bases, with 13 bases between them. Germline CDR1 is SGHRS and CDR2 is YFSETQ. The CDR3 DNA sequence: TGCGCCAGCAGCCCTCTATCATTGGCCTACAATGAGCAGTTCTTC. Its protein product is CASSPLSLAYNEQFF.

This clonotype was detected ten times or more. The CDR3 protein is CASSLVLAGTDTQYF. In DNA form, the CDR3 reads TGTGCCAGCAGCTTAGTTCTAGCTGGAACAGATACGCAGTATTTT. The chain employs TRBV7-8 and TRBJ2-3; a weak D match, TRBD2 (5 bases). Trimming stripped 1 base from V and 3 bases from J, with 11 bases between. The CDR3 runs 15 residues. From germline, CDR1 is SGHVS and CDR2 FQNEAQ.

This clonotype was counted only a few times. This sequence joins TRBV10-3 and TRBJ1-1; D might be TRBD1 (5 bases). This CDR3 is built from 13 residues. Per the germline V gene, CDR1 is ENHRY and CDR2 is SYGVKD. Trimming removed 3 bases at V and 6 bases at J, with 11 bases between. CDR3 coding DNA: TGTGCCATCAGTGATAGTACAGGACCTGAAGCTTTCTTT. The encoded protein is CAISDSTGPEAFF.

The chain carries TRBV7-9 and TRBJ1-5, with a tentative D call TRBD1 (6 bases). Germline CDR1 is SEHNR and CDR2 is FQNEAQ (reference sequence). The CDR3 has 13 amino acids. V lost 5 bases and J lost 5, with 10 bases in between. The chain's CDR3 is CASSTGTHQPQHF. CDR3 bases: TGTGCCAGCAGCACCGGGACACATCAGCCCCAGCATTTT.

This chain connects TRBV20-1 to TRBJ2-2; TRBD1 matches at 7 bases. The germline gives CDR1 DFQATT, CDR2 SNEGSKA (reference sequence). CDR3 length: 18 amino acids. J lost 0 bases, V lost 5 bases, and 15 bases had no gene match. The CDR3 region is CSAHSLRDSETNTGELFF. CDR3 coding DNA: TGCAGTGCTCACTCTCTCCGGGACAGCGAAACGAACACCGGGGAGCTGTTTTTT.

This clonotype was picked up many times. This chain joins TRBV2 and TRBJ2-1; 7 bases are a match to TRBD2. Looked up from germline, CDR1 is SNHLY and CDR2 is FYNNEI. The V segment lost 1 base and the J segment 4 bases; nucleotides outside the gene matches: 4. This CDR3 is built from 15 residues. CDR3 coding DNA: TGTGCCAGCAGTGAAGGCGGGGGAAGTTACAATGAGCAGTTCTTC. It translates to CASSEGGGSYNEQFF. Looking up the rest from reference TRBV2 and TRBJ2-1 gives the full variable domain: EPEVTQTPSHQVTQMGQEVILRCVPISNHLYFYWYRQILGQKVEFLVSFYNNEISEKSEIFDDQFSVERPDGSNFTLKIRSTKLEDSAMYFCASSEGGGSYNEQFFGPGTRLTVL.

CDR3 bases: TGCGCCAGCAGCTTGGAGCCGGGCCGCTGGAATACGCAGTATTTT. This gives the protein CASSLEPGRWNTQYF. V usage is TRBV5-1 and J usage is TRBJ2-3; unclear D gene. There are 15 residues in the CDR3. CDR1 is SGHRS and CDR2 is YFSETQ in the germline V gene. V was shortened by 0 bases and J by 7 bases, with 15 bases between the two germline ends.

This sequence joins TRBV11-2 and TRBJ1-3, with D perhaps matching TRBD1 (5 bases). Per the germline V gene, CDR1 is SGHAT and CDR2 is FQNNGV. The V end was cut by 3 bases, the J end by 2 bases, with 8 bases between. CDR3 length equals 14 residues. This CDR3 is CASSFPGTGNTIYF. The CDR3 DNA follows: TGTGCCAGCAGCTTCCCAGGGACTGGAAACACCATATATTTT.

The gene calls are TRBV2 and TRBJ1-5; TRBD1 is a possible D gene (5 bases). This CDR3 is 14 amino acids long. Germline CDR1 SNHLY, CDR2 FYNNEI. Trimming shortened V by 6 bases and J by 2 bases, and 11 bases separated the two germline ends. The DNA of the CDR3 is TGTGCCAGCAGGGGCGGGGGGGGCAATCAGCCCCAGCATTTT. As protein: CASRGGGGNQPQHF.

The chain combines TRBV11-2 with TRBJ2-5; D not certain. The germline CDR1 and CDR2 sequences are SGHAT and FQNNGV. The CDR3 loop spans 17 amino acids. Trimming stripped 0 bases from V and 1 base from J, with 15 bases between. The CDR3 spells CASSLDLATFTQETQYF. CDR3 DNA: TGTGCCAGCAGCTTAGATTTGGCAACGTTCACCCAAGAGACCCAGTACTTC.

This clonotype was counted a few times. J is TRBJ2-7 and V is TRBV5-1; TRBD2 aligns across 8 bases. J lost 3 bases, V lost 5 bases, and 4 bases had no gene match. The CDR3 is 13 amino acids. CDR1 and CDR2 from the germline V gene are SGHRS and YFSETQ. The DNA of the CDR3 is TGCGCCAGCAGATCGAGCGGGGGCTACGAGCAGTACTTC. Translating it yields CASRSSGGYEQYF. Full variable domain (remainder filled in from reference TRBV5-1 and TRBJ2-7): KAGVTQTPRYLIKTRGQQVTLSCSPISGHRSVSWYQQTPGQGLQFLFEYFSETQRNKGNFPGRFSGRQFSNSRSEMNVSTLELGDSALYLCASRSSGGYEQYFGPGTRLTVT.

This chain uses TRBV27 with TRBJ2-3; tentative D call: TRBD1 (6 bases). V lost 8 bases and J 0 bases, leaving 12 bases between the germline ends. Germline CDR1 and CDR2: MNHEY and SMNVEV (reference sequence). The CDR3 totals 14 residues. The CDR3 reads CASYGQLSTDTQYF. For the CDR3, the DNA is TGTGCCAGCTACGGACAGCTCAGCACAGATACGCAGTATTTT.